The rows below give T cell receptor beta chains drawn from one sample of a study of response to subunit inactivated influenza vaccine. TCRdb re-called the RT-PCR reads through MiXCR, storing one row per CDR3 protein. The sample holds 300,000 to 350,000 distinct CDR3 sequences, roughly 22% seen once. The sequenced sample was PBMCs from blood, obtained about 19 months after vaccination. The source of these receptors is a man aged 50 to 75 who received an inactivated influenza vaccine. Each CDR3 is given with its conserved first and last residue. D genes are given only for firm matches. Clone size is not always given. Where it is, it says once, few, many or a class for expanded clones.

TRBJ2-7,-,TRBV20-1,TRBD1,TGCAGTGCGAAGGGACAGAGTTCCTACGAGCAGTACTTC,CSAKGQSSYEQYF
TRBJ1-3,few,TRBV6-1,-,TGTGCCAGCAGTCGAAGAGACTCTCCCTACAGAGCCGCCTCTGGAAACACCATATATTTT,CASSRRDSPYRAASGNTIYF
TRBJ1-6,-,TRBV28,-,TGTGCCAGCAGTTTTAAACAGCGTAATTCACCCCTCCACTTT,CASSFKQRNSPLHF
TRBJ2-1,-,TRBV6-1,-,TGTGCCAGCCGACCCCGCTCAGGAAGCTCCTACAATGAGCAGTTCTTC,CASRPRSGSSYNEQFF
TRBJ2-1,few,TRBV7-3,TRBD2,TGTGCCAGCAGAGCGGGAGTTGGTAATGAGCAGTTCTTC,CASRAGVGNEQFF
TRBJ2-5,few,TRBV20-1,TRBD1,TGCAGTGCTAAGCAGGGGGCGCAGACCCAGTACTTC,CSAKQGAQTQYF
TRBJ2-7,-,TRBV20-1,TRBD1,TGCAGTGCTCCAAGCCCCGACAGGGGCACGAACGAGCAGTACTTC,CSAPSPDRGTNEQYF
TRBJ1-4,medium-sized,TRBV5-1,TRBD1,TGCGCCAGCAGCCTCGGGACAGCTAGGGTCGAAAATGAACTGTTTTTT,CASSLGTARVENELFF
TRBJ1-1,-,TRBV6-5,-,TGTGCCAGCAGTTACCCTGAACAACATAGGAACACTGAAGCTTTCTTT,CASSYPEQHRNTEAFF
TRBJ1-1,few,TRBV2,TRBD1,TGTGCCAGCAGTGATTCGGGGACAGGGAGGCACACTGAAGCTTTCTTT,CASSDSGTGRHTEAFF
TRBJ2-1,few,TRBV28,TRBD2,TGTGCCAGCAGTTTCTCGCTCGGGAGGGCCGTCTCCTACAATGAGCAGTTCTTC,CASSFSLGRAVSYNEQFF
TRBJ1-1,few,TRBV5-5,-,TGTGCCAGCAGCCGGATTCTGACAGACAGGAACACTGAAGCTTTCTTT,CASSRILTDRNTEAFF
TRBJ2-1,-,TRBV5-1,TRBD2,TGCGCCAGCAGCCTGCGTGTTAGCGGGGGACACAATGAGCAGTTCTTC,CASSLRVSGGHNEQFF
TRBJ1-4,few,TRBV20-1,-,TGCAGTGCTCGAAACGAAGAAAAACTGTTTTTT,CSARNEEKLFF
TRBJ1-1,few,TRBV6-1,TRBD1,TGTGCCAGCAGTGAAGCACCGGGGACAGCGAAAGCTTTCTTT,CASSEAPGTAKAFF
TRBJ1-6,-,TRBV28,TRBD1,TGTGCCAGCAGCCGAGTGGGACAGGGGGCTTCACCCCTCCACTTT,CASSRVGQGASPLHF
TRBJ2-2,-,TRBV3-1,-,TGTGCCAGCAGCCATGGGGAAGGGAACACCGGGGAGCTGTTTTTT,CASSHGEGNTGELFF
TRBJ2-2,few,TRBV10-3,-,TGTGCCATCACCGACAGGACCGGGGAGCTGTTTTTT,CAITDRTGELFF
TRBJ1-2,few,TRBV20-1,-,TGCAGTGCTAGAGATTTGGTCGAATCCTATGGCTACACCTTC,CSARDLVESYGYTF
TRBJ2-1,few,TRBV29-1,TRBD2,TGCAGCGCAACGGGTAGCAGCGGGAGGGTGAATGAGCAGTTCTTC,CSATGSSGRVNEQFF
TRBJ2-3,few,TRBV29-1,TRBD1,TGCAGCGTTGATGGGGAAGGGGGCCTGGATACGCAGTATTTT,CSVDGEGGLDTQYF
TRBJ1-5,few,TRBV4-1,-,TGCGCCAGCAGCCAATTTTTCGGGTCTTTCAATCAGCCCCAGCATTTT,CASSQFFGSFNQPQHF
TRBJ1-1,-,TRBV6-5,-,TGTGCCAGCAGTTACTCGAAGGGGCCAGCGAACACTGAAGCTTTCTTT,CASSYSKGPANTEAFF
TRBJ1-5,few,TRBV27,TRBD1,TGTGCCAGCAGTTACAGGGGATACGGTAATCAGCCCCAGCATTTT,CASSYRGYGNQPQHF
TRBJ1-1,few,TRBV2,-,TGTGCCAGCCTTTTCGTGAACACTGAAGCTTTCTTT,CASLFVNTEAFF
TRBJ1-4,-,TRBV10-3,TRBD1,TGTGCCATCAGTGAGAGGACAGGGGCGGATGAAAGACTGTTTTTT,CAISERTGADERLFF
TRBJ2-5,few,TRBV6-2/TRBV6-3,TRBD2,TGTGCCAGCAGTTCTCTAGCGGGGGGTACGAAGACCCAGTACTTC,CASSSLAGGTKTQYF
TRBJ1-1,few,TRBV5-4,-,TGTGCCAGCAGCCTCCCCGTAGGCGCGAACACTGAAGCTTTCTTT,CASSLPVGANTEAFF
TRBJ2-3,-,TRBV20-1,TRBD1,TGCAGTGCGGCAGGTGGGACAGGACATGACCAGCCCCAGTATTTT,CSAAGGTGHDQPQYF
TRBJ1-2,many,TRBV18,TRBD1,TGTGCCAGCTCACCACTAGGCGACAGGGAGGGCTATGGCTACACCTTC,CASSPLGDREGYGYTF
TRBJ1-5,-,TRBV2,-,TGTGCCAGCAACCCTGGACATAGCAATCAGCCCCAGCATTTT,CASNPGHSNQPQHF
TRBJ2-1,many,TRBV7-6,-,TGTGCCAGCAGCCTCAGACTGGGCAGCTCCTACAATGAGCAGTTCTTC,CASSLRLGSSYNEQFF
TRBJ1-6,few,TRBV20-1,TRBD1,TGCAGTGCTAGAGCCAGTACGACAGGGAATAATTCACCCCTCCACTTT,CSARASTTGNNSPLHF
TRBJ1-6,few,TRBV7-9,-,TGTGCCAGCAGCTTCAGCAACTATAATTCACCCCTCCACTTT,CASSFSNYNSPLHF
TRBJ1-2,-,TRBV6-2/TRBV6-3,-,TGTGCGAGTCGAGTTCGGCGGGATTATGGCTACACCTTC,CASRVRRDYGYTF
TRBJ2-2,-,TRBV4-3,TRBD1,TGCGCCAGCAGCCAAGAGCGGACAGGGGTCGGGGAGCTGTTTTTT,CASSQERTGVGELFF
TRBJ2-3,-,TRBV3-1,-,TGTGCCAGCAGCCAAGAGTGGTCTCCTCTCCCAGCTACGCAGTATTTT,CASSQEWSPLPATQYF
TRBJ1-6,-,TRBV29-1,TRBD1,TGCAGCGTTCTAACAGGGGGCAGGGGGACCCTCCACTTT,CSVLTGGRGTLHF
TRBJ2-1,-,TRBV20-1,TRBD2,TGCAGTGCTGAAAGCGGGGGGTGGAAGCAGTTCTTC,CSAESGGWKQFF
TRBJ1-6,many,TRBV18,TRBD1,TGTGCCAGCTCACCACTGCAGGGGGCGAATTCACCCCTCCACTTT,CASSPLQGANSPLHF
TRBJ1-1,-,TRBV28,-,TGTGCCAGCAGTTTATCTTCCTTCACTGAAGCTTTCTTT,CASSLSSFTEAFF
TRBJ2-7,-,TRBV6-1,-,TGTGCCAGCAGTGTGGGGATCTACGAGCAGTACTTC,CASSVGIYEQYF
TRBJ1-4,-,TRBV28,-,TGTGCCAGCAGTTTGGTGGGGGGTAATGAAAAACTGTTTTTT,CASSLVGGNEKLFF
TRBJ1-1,-,TRBV29-1,TRBD1,TGCAGCGTTGATAGGGGGCTAGGAGCTTTCTTT,CSVDRGLGAFF
TRBJ1-5,few,TRBV15,-,TGTGCCACCAGCAGTCTCGGGGGGGCTCAGCCCCAGCATTTT,CATSSLGGAQPQHF
TRBJ1-2,-,TRBV2,-,TGTGCCAGCAGCCCCTTAGAGCGGGGCTACACCTTC,CASSPLERGYTF
TRBJ2-1,-,TRBV3-1,TRBD1,TGTGCCAGCAGCCAAGTAACTTTTCTTGGACAGGGGGGCAATGAGCAGTTCTTC,CASSQVTFLGQGGNEQFF
TRBJ2-1,few,TRBV3-1,-,TGTGCCAGCAGCCCCAGCGTAGGTGAGCAGTTCTTC,CASSPSVGEQFF
TRBJ1-6,many,TRBV5-1,-,TGCGCCAGCAGCTTGGAAGCCAACTATAATTCACCCCTCCACTTT,CASSLEANYNSPLHF
TRBJ2-4,few,TRBV11-2,-,TGTGCCAGCAGCGCCGCGACTAGTGGCAAAAACATTCAGTACTTC,CASSAATSGKNIQYF
TRBJ1-2,few,TRBV2,-,TGTGCCAGCAGTGACAGGGAACGAGGCTACACCTTC,CASSDRERGYTF
TRBJ2-7,-,TRBV12-3/TRBV12-4,-,TGTGCCAGCAGTCCAGACGGAAAATGGAATGGCGAGCAGTACTTC,CASSPDGKWNGEQYF
TRBJ2-7,once,TRBV19,TRBD1,TGTGCCAGTAGTACTTGGGACAGCGGCTACGAGCAGTACTTC,CASSTWDSGYEQYF